This TCR beta chain was identified in a study of PD-1 blockade in classical Hodgkin lymphoma. Whole-study results and caveats: Whereas CD4+ TCR diversity had risen significantly by C4D1, CD8+ TCR diversity had not. Partial responders and progressors had significantly lower baseline TCR diversity.

The patients all showed relapse after autologous stem cell transplantation, while their brentuximab vedotin exposure varied. The best responses consisted of complete response, partial response or progressive disease. V was cut by 4 bases and J by 0 bases, with 10 bases left in between. The germline CDR1 and CDR2 sequences are MNHNS and SASEGT. This CDR3 region has 15 residues. Method: immunoSEQ multiplex PCR; TCRdb's copy keeps in-frame clones and lacks some. In the table there are approximately 90,000 clones, 85% to 95% of which are singletons. A word on this clone: Its antigen is unknown.

Here the sequenced sample was peripheral blood mononuclear cells (PBMCs), taken before the second cycle of nivolumab. The chain has TRBV6-1 and TRBJ2-1, with D perhaps matching TRBD1 (6 bases). The source is a human donor with classical Hodgkin lymphoma. This CDR3 is CASSVTGSSYNEQFF. CDR3 DNA sequence: TGTGCCAGCAGTGTTACAGGGAGCTCCTACAATGAGCAGTTCTTC.